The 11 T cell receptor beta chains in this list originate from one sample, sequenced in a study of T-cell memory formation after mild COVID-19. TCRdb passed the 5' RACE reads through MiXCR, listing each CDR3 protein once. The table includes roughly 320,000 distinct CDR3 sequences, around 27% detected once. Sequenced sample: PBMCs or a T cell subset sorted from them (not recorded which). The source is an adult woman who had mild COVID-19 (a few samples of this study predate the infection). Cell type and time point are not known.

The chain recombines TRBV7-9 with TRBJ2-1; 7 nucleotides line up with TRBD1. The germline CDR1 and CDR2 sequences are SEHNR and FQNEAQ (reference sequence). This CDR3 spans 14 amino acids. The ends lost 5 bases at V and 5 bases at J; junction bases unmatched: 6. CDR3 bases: TGTGCCAGCAGCCCGGACAGGCAAAACAATGAGCAGTTCTTC. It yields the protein CASSPDRQNNEQFF. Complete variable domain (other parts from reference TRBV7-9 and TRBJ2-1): DTGVSQNPRHKITKRGQNVTFRCDPISEHNRLYWYRQTLGQGPEFLTYFQNEAQLEKSRLLSDRFSAERPKGSFSTLEIQRTEQGDSAMYLCASSPDRQNNEQFFGPGTRLTVL.

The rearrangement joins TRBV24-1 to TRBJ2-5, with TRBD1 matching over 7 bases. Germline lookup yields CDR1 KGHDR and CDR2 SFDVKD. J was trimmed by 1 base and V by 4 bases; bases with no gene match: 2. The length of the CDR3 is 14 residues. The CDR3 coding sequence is TGTGCCACCAGTGAAAGGGACAGCCAAGAGACCCAGTACTTC. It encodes CATSERDSQETQYF.

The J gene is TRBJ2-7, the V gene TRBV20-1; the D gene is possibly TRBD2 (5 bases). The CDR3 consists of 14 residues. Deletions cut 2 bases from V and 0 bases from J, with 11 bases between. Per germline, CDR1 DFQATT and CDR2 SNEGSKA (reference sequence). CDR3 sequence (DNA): TGCAGTGCTAGAAGAGGGCGGCTCTCCTACGAGCAGTACTTC. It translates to CSARRGRLSYEQYF.

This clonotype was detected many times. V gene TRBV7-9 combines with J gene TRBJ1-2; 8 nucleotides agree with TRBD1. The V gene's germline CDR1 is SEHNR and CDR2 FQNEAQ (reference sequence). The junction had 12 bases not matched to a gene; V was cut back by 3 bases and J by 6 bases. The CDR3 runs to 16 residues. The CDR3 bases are TGTGCCAGCAGCTTTCGGACAGGGCCCGGCTTTGATGGCTACACCTTC. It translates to CASSFRTGPGFDGYTF.

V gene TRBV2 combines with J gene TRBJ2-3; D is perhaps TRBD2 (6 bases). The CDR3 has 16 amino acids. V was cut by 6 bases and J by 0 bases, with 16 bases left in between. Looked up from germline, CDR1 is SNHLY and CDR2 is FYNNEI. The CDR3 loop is CASRRIADLSTDTQYF. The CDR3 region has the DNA TGTGCCAGCAGAAGGATAGCGGATTTAAGCACAGATACGCAGTATTTT.

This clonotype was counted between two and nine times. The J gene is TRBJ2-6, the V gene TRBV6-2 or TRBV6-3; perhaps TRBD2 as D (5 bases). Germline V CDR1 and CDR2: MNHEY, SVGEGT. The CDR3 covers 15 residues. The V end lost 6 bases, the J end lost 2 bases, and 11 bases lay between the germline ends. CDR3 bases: TGTGCCAGCAGACGCGGAGGTCCTGGGGCCAACGTCCTGACTTTC. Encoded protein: CASRRGGPGANVLTF.

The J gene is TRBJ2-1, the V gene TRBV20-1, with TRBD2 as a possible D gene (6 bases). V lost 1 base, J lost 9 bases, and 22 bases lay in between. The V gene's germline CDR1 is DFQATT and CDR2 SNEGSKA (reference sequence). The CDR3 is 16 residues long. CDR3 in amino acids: CSARASSWRAIGEQFF. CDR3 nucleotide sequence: TGCAGTGCTAGAGCCTCTAGCTGGAGGGCCATTGGTGAGCAGTTCTTC.

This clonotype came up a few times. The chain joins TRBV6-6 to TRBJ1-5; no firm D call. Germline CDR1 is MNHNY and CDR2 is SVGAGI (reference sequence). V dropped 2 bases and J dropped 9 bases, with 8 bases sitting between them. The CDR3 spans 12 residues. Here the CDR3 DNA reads TGTGCCAGCAGTTACCCTTCCGGGCCCCAGCATTTT. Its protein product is CASSYPSGPQHF.

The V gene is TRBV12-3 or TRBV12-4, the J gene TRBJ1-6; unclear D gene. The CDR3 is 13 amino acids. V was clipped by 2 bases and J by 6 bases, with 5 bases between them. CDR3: CASSLRSNSPLHF. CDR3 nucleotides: TGTGCCAGCAGTTTACGGAGTAATTCACCCCTCCACTTT.

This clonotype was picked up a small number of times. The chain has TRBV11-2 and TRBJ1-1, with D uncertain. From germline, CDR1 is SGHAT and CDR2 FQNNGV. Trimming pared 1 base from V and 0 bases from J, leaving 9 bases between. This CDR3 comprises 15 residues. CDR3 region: CASSLAGDMNTEAFF. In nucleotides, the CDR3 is TGTGCCAGCAGCTTAGCTGGGGATATGAACACTGAAGCTTTCTTT. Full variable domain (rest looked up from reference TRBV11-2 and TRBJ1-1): EAGVAQSPRYKIIEKRQSVAFWCNPISGHATLYWYQQILGQGPKLLIQFQNNGVVDDSQLPKDRFSAERLKGVDSTLKIQPAKLEDSAVYLCASSLAGDMNTEAFFGQGTRLTVV.

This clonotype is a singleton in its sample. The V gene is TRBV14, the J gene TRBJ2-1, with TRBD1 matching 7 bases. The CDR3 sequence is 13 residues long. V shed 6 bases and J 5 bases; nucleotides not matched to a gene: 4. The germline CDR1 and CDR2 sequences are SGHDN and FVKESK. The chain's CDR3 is CASRYTGDNEQFF. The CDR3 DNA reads TGTGCCAGCAGATATACAGGGGACAATGAGCAGTTCTTC.